These T cell receptor beta chains were read from a single sample in a study of response to subunit inactivated influenza vaccine. TCRdb reanalysed the RT-PCR reads using MiXCR and keeps one entry per CDR3 protein. This sample has 650,000 to 700,000 distinct CDR3 sequences, with approximately 14% found just once. The sequenced sample was PBMCs from blood, obtained about 11 days after vaccination. The source of these receptors is a man in his fifties who received an inactivated influenza vaccine. The CDR3 runs from the conserved cysteine through the conserved F or W. A D gene is named only where the DNA matches it firmly. Clone size is not always given. Where it is, it says once, few, many or a class for expanded clones.

j_call d_call clone_size v_call cdr3_nt cdr3_aa
TRBJ1-1 . . TRBV14 TGTGCCAGCAGCCAAGCTTCGTCTATAGTTGGTTTCTTT CASSQASSIVGFF
TRBJ1-1 . few TRBV12-3/TRBV12-4 TGTGCCAGCACCCCGGGGATTGAAGCTTTCTTT CASTPGIEAFF
TRBJ1-4 . few TRBV20-1 TGCAGTGCCGTCGGGTCCCAAGAAAAACTGTTTTTT CSAVGSQEKLFF
TRBJ1-5 . . TRBV6-1 TGTGCCAGCAGCAGACACCGGAATCAGCCCCAGCATTTT CASSRHRNQPQHF
TRBJ1-1 . . TRBV6-2/TRBV6-3 TGTGCCAGCAGTTATCCCGGATCGAACACTGAAGCTTTCTTT CASSYPGSNTEAFF
TRBJ2-6 . . TRBV5-1 TGCGCCAGCAGCTGGGGACCGAACCTCTCTGGGGCCAACGTCCTGACTTTC CASSWGPNLSGANVLTF
TRBJ2-2 TRBD2 many TRBV11-2 TGTGCCAGCAGCCCGGAACTAGCGGGAGTCGGGGAGCTGTTTTTT CASSPELAGVGELFF
TRBJ2-3 TRBD1 few TRBV4-1 TGCGCCAGCAGCCAAGGGGGACAGGGTGCAGATACGCAGTATTTT CASSQGGQGADTQYF
TRBJ2-7 . few TRBV29-1 TGCAGCGTTGCTCCGGGGACCTCCTACGAGCAGTACTTC CSVAPGTSYEQYF
TRBJ2-7 . . TRBV14 TGTGCCAGCAGCCAAGAATGGCGGGCCGAGCAGTACTTC CASSQEWRAEQYF
TRBJ1-4 . . TRBV28 TGTGCCAGCAGTTTATGGGGACCCGGGACGGGTGAAAAACTGTTTTTT CASSLWGPGTGEKLFF
TRBJ2-7 . . TRBV6-6 TGTGCCAGCAGTTATGTAGCAAACGAGCAGTACTTC CASSYVANEQYF
TRBJ1-2 TRBD1 few TRBV3-1 TGTGCCAGCAGCCTACAGGGGCCTGGCTATGGCTACACCTTC CASSLQGPGYGYTF
TRBJ2-7 . . TRBV9 TGTGCCAGCAGCCCATCCAGGGGACTATACGAGCAGTACTTC CASSPSRGLYEQYF
TRBJ1-4 . few TRBV7-2 TGTGCCAGCAGCTCCGGGGGGGGAGCTAATGAAAAACTGTTTTTT CASSSGGGANEKLFF
TRBJ2-7 TRBD1 few TRBV24-1 TGTGCCACCCCCCACCGGGACAGGAACTCCTACGAGCAGTACTTC CATPHRDRNSYEQYF
TRBJ1-5 . . TRBV5-5 TGTGCCAGCAGCCGATTAGGAGGGGAAGTTAATCAGCCCCAGCATTTT CASSRLGGEVNQPQHF
TRBJ2-7 . . TRBV5-1 TGCGCCAGCAGCTCCGGGCCATCCTCCTACGAGCAGTACTTC CASSSGPSSYEQYF
TRBJ2-1 TRBD2 few TRBV3-1 TGTGCCAGCAGCCCCGCTAGCGGGGGCTACAATGAGCAGTTCTTC CASSPASGGYNEQFF
TRBJ2-2 TRBD1 few TRBV28 TGTGCCAGCAGTTTATGGACAGGGGGACGGGACGGGGAGCTGTTTTTT CASSLWTGGRDGELFF
TRBJ2-1 . . TRBV30 TGTGCCTGGGTAGGCATAGGGGGGCCGGCCTACAATGAGCAGTTCTTC CAWVGIGGPAYNEQFF
TRBJ1-1 . few TRBV2 TGTGCCAGCAGCAGGGACTGGGGCACTGAAGCTTTCTTT CASSRDWGTEAFF
TRBJ1-2 . few TRBV3-1 TGTGCCAGCAGCCAAGAGACAAGGGGTGGCTACACCTTC CASSQETRGGYTF
TRBJ1-4 TRBD1 few TRBV7-9 TGTGCCAGCAGTCACGTAAGGGGGCAGGGTGAAAAACTGTTTTTT CASSHVRGQGEKLFF
TRBJ2-3 . . TRBV7-2 TGTGCCACAACAGGGAACGATCCCCGCACAGATACGCAGTATTTT CATTGNDPRTDTQYF
TRBJ2-2 TRBD1 few TRBV4-1 TGCGCCAGCAGGCGACAGGGGCCAAACACCGGGGAGCTGTTTTTT CASRRQGPNTGELFF
TRBJ2-7 TRBD2 . TRBV29-1 TGCAGCGTTACCGGGAGGGCCGCGCACGAGCAGTACTTC CSVTGRAAHEQYF
TRBJ2-7 . few TRBV7-9 TGTGCCAGCAGCCTAACAGGTTCCCAGCGGGTCTTC CASSLTGSQRVF
TRBJ2-7 . . TRBV5-1 TGCGCCAGCAGCACCCCGACAGCCTACGAGCAGTACTTC CASSTPTAYEQYF
TRBJ1-4 TRBD1 . TRBV5-1 TGCGCCAGCAGCTCCCAGGGGGCGACTAATGAAAAACTGTTTTTT CASSSQGATNEKLFF
TRBJ2-7 TRBD1 few TRBV3-1 TGTGCCAGCAGCCAACTACAGGGGCCCTACGAGCAGTACTTC CASSQLQGPYEQYF
TRBJ2-5 . . TRBV10-3 TGTGCCATCAGTGAGGGGATACGGCAAGAGACCCAGTACTTC CAISEGIRQETQYF
TRBJ1-2 . . TRBV6-1 TGTGCCAGCAGTGATTGGTTGGGGCTCCCCGAAAACTATGGCTACACCTTC CASSDWLGLPENYGYTF
TRBJ2-7 TRBD1 few TRBV15 TGTGCCACCAGCAGAGATCTTCCCCAGGGACAGGAGCAGTACTTC CATSRDLPQGQEQYF
TRBJ1-2 TRBD1 . TRBV20-1 TGCAGTGCCAAAGGGACAGGGCCTGGCTACACCTTC CSAKGTGPGYTF